This is a list of T cell receptor beta chains from one sample in a study of blood T cells in healthy people across ages. TCRdb re-called the 5' RACE reads through MiXCR, storing one row per CDR3 protein. The profile shows roughly 800,000 distinct CDR3 sequences, around a quarter of them singletons. A further study also used this sample, focusing on T cells of mothers and their children.

Sequencing was done on a sample of blood. The receptors come from a boy under 18 in good health. The CDR3 runs from the conserved cysteine through the conserved F or W.

TRBV27	CASRPGQRNTGELFF
TRBV5-5	CASSLAPPNTEAFF
TRBV6-6	CASSYSGGLGETQYF
TRBV24-1	CATSDSGEGHNEQFF
TRBV9	CASSGGQGRGETQYF
TRBV3-1	CASSHLGTPGEQFF
TRBV6-6	CATSLGHEQYF
TRBV29-1	CSDPGQGYEQYF
TRBV5-6	CASIQRAGVTEAFF
TRBV6-1	CASRTGGTQYF
TRBV5-4	CASSSPGQGVHGYTF
TRBV29-1	CSAQYGRGDEQYF
TRBV4-1	CASSQDPPSPLEAFF
TRBV29-1	CSVEDQTGGIEQYF
TRBV10-3	CAISGLSYEQYF
TRBV28	CASTPGQVKLGEQYF
TRBV20-1	CSAVPQRGAGGTQYF
TRBV28	CASSQLRDRVDTEAFF
TRBV13	CATGTGGGYGYTF
TRBV4-3	CASSQNRGEGYGYTF
TRBV19	CASSTLSTSNQPQHF
TRBV20-1	CSASQGGTNYGYTF
TRBV15	CATSREAGHTQYF
TRBV29-1	CVGLKAFF
TRBV5-1	CASSVGQGGTEAFF
TRBV9	CASSVGGGTKDCEQYF
TRBV7-8	CASSLDPGLAGSTYNEQFF